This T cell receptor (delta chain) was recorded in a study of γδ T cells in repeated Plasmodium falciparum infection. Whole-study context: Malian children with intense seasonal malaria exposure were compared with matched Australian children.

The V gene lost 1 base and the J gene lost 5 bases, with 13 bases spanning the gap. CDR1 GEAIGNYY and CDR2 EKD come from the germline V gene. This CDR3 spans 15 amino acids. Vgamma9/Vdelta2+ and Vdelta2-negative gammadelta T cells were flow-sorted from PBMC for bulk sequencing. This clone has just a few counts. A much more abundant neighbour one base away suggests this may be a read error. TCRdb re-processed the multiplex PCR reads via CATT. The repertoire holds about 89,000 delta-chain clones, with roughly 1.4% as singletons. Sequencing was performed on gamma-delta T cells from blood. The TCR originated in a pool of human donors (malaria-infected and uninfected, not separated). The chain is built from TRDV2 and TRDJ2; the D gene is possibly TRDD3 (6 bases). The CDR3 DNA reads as TGTGCCTGTGACACGGTGGGGGTTCGTACAGCACAACTCTTCTTT. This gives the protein CACDTVGVRTAQLFF.